The next 8 T cell receptor beta chains were all read from a single sample in a study of CXCR3-negative and CXCR3-positive naive CD8 T cells. UMI-labeled TRB cDNA libraries were prepared by 5' RACE. TCRdb reanalyzed the 5' RACE reads and collapses them to one entry per CDR3 protein, without DNA. The listing records 65,000 to 75,000 distinct CDR3 sequences. Sequencing used naive CXCR3- CD8+ T cells from blood. Indicated subset: CD45RO-CCR7+CD27+CD95- naive CD8+ T cells lacking CXCR3 (TNR3-). Receptors originate from a human donor in good health. Some clones in this sample may be carry-over from other donors' samples.

This rearrangement joins TRBV9 to TRBJ2-7; the TRBD2 assignment by TCRdb is unverifiable without DNA. The CDR3 totals 16 residues. Germline V gene sequence: CDR1 SGDLS, CDR2 YYNGEE. The CDR3: CASSVGTGPPYNEQYF.

V is TRBV7-9 and J is TRBJ2-5; checking the TCRdb D call of TRBD1 is not possible without DNA. This CDR3 contains 14 residues. Germline-derived CDR1 and CDR2 are SEHNR and FQNEAQ (reference sequence). The CDR3 reads CASSLVTGEETQYF.

This chain connects TRBV7-8 to TRBJ1-1. There are 13 residues in the CDR3. Germline CDR1 and CDR2: SGHVS and FQNEAQ. The CDR3 loop is CASSLLGNTEAFF.

CDR3 protein: CASQDLAGGYNEQFF. This sequence joins TRBV25-1 and TRBJ2-1; as DNA is missing, the TRBD2 call by TCRdb cannot be tested. CDR3 length equals 15 residues. CDR1 is MGHDK, CDR2 SYGVNS, per germline. The entire variable domain, with the rest obtained from reference TRBV25-1 and TRBJ2-1, is as follows: EADIYQTPRYLVIGTGKKITLECSQTMGHDKMYWYQQDPGMELHLIHYSYGVNSTEKGDLSSESTVSRIRTEHFPLTLESARPSHTSQYLCASQDLAGGYNEQFFGPGTRLTVL.

The chain recombines TRBV27 with TRBJ1-1. The V gene's germline CDR1 is MNHEY and CDR2 SMNVEV (reference sequence). There are 17 residues in the CDR3. CDR3 sequence reads: CASSFSRGTLMNTEAFF.

The V and J genes are TRBV5-1 and TRBJ2-1; the D call from TCRdb, TRBD1, cannot be confirmed without DNA. CDR1 and CDR2 (germline): SGHRS, YFSETQ. The CDR3 has 11 residues. The CDR3 region is CASTGYNEQFF.

This chain uses TRBV29-1 with TRBJ2-3. The length of the CDR3 is 16 residues. The germline CDR1 and CDR2 sequences are SQVTM and ANQGSEA. The CDR3 spells CSVETEEMWGTDTQYF.

The V and J genes are TRBV11-2 and TRBJ2-5; TCRdb indicates TRBD2, and absent DNA this call remains unverified. Germline V gene data show CDR1 as SGHAT and CDR2 as FQNNGV. This CDR3 has 19 amino acids. The CDR3 loop reads CASSLETTTSPALQETQYF.